The next 20 T cell receptor beta chains were all read from a single sample in a study of shared clonotypes between healthy human individuals. Measured with immunoSEQ multiplex PCR; TCRdb has only the in-frame clones, and not every one. The profile shows millions of clones, about 95% of them singletons. Naive CD8 cells were CD45RO-negative, positively selected for CCR7, excluding terminally differentiated effector memory CD45RA+ cells. What was sequenced was naive CD8+ T cells sorted from blood. Source of these receptors: a man aged 18-30 years in good health.

CDR3 in DNA: TGCGCCAGTTCCGAACCGGGACTAGCGGGAGAAATTGAGCAGTTCTTC. Its translation: CASSEPGLAGEIEQFF. The genes are TRBV4-1 and TRBJ2-1, with 14 bases fitting TRBD2. The J segment lost 9 bases and the V segment lost 9 bases, leaving 13 bases of the junction unmatched. This CDR3 contains 16 residues. Germline V lookup: CDR1 MGHRA, CDR2 YSYEKL.

The V and J genes are TRBV5-6 and TRBJ2-3; D is unresolved. V was cut by 0 bases and J by 1 base, with 15 bases left in between. This CDR3 is 17 amino acids long. CDR1 SGHDT and CDR2 YYEEEE come from the germline V gene. The chain's CDR3 is CASSLGGFSIRTDTQYF. In DNA, the CDR3 is TGTGCCAGCAGCTTGGGAGGCTTCTCGATTCGCACAGATACGCAGTATTTT.

The chain employs TRBV27 and TRBJ2-7; 7 bases align to TRBD1. Germline assignment: CDR1 MNHEY and CDR2 SMNVEV (reference sequence). V trimming: 3 bases; J trimming: 0 bases; junction bases outside the gene matches: 8. This CDR3 is built from 16 residues. CDR3 sequence: CASSFSQGQFSYEQYF. As DNA, the CDR3 is TGTGCCAGCAGTTTTTCCCAGGGACAGTTCTCCTACGAGCAGTACTTC.

The chain carries TRBV9 and TRBJ2-5; D may be TRBD1 or TRBD2 (7 bases each). The CDR3 extends over 14 amino acids. Germline loops: CDR1 SGDLS, CDR2 YYNGEE. V was clipped by 0 bases and J by 10 bases, with 16 bases between them. This CDR3 reads CASSVVGGGDDQYF. In DNA, the CDR3 is TGTGCCAGCAGCGTAGTGGGAGGGGGCGATGACCAGTACTTC. The complete variable domain, with remaining parts taken from reference TRBV9 and TRBJ2-5, reads DSGVTQTPKHLITATGQRVTLRCSPRSGDLSVYWYQQSLDQGLQFLIQYYNGEERAKGNILERFSAQQFPDLHSELNLSSLELGDSALYFCASSVVGGGDDQYFGPGTRLLVL.

This chain connects TRBV27 to TRBJ2-6; D is ambiguous. Trimming pared 3 bases from V and 0 bases from J, leaving 9 bases between. The CDR3 length is 16 residues. Germline CDR1 MNHEY, CDR2 SMNVEV (reference sequence). The CDR3 DNA reads as TGTGCCAGCAGTTTCCTGGACCTCTCTGGGGCCAACGTCCTGACTTTC. It specifies CASSFLDLSGANVLTF.

On this clone: The same CDR3 can be traced to other DNA sequences in this sample. V gene TRBV27 combines with J gene TRBJ2-7, with D perhaps given as TRBD1 or TRBD2 (5 bases each). The V gene's germline CDR1 is MNHEY and CDR2 SMNVEV (reference sequence). The CDR3 totals 14 residues. The germline V and J ends were trimmed by 3 bases and 2 bases, with 11 bases remaining between them. CDR3 nucleotides: TGTGCCAGCAGTTTCCGGGACGGTACCTACGAGCAGTACTTC. Encoded protein: CASSFRDGTYEQYF.

Worth noting for this clone: The sample contains more than one DNA sequence encoding this CDR3. This chain connects TRBV13 to TRBJ1-2, with TRBD1 matching over 7 bases. This CDR3 contains 13 residues. Losses at the gene ends were 0 bases for V and 6 bases for J; bases not matched to a gene: 1. CDR1 PRHDT and CDR2 FYEKMQ come from the germline V gene (reference sequence). The CDR3 region is CASSLGRGDGYTF. CDR3 sequence (DNA): TGTGCCAGCAGCTTAGGCAGGGGGGATGGCTACACCTTC. Full variable domain (missing parts from reference TRBV13 and TRBJ1-2): AAGVIQSPRHLIKEKRETATLKCYPIPRHDTVYWYQQGPGQDPQFLISFYEKMQSDKGSIPDRFSAQQFSDYHSELNMSSLELGDSALYFCASSLGRGDGYTFGSGTRLTVV.

The gene calls are TRBV25-1 and TRBJ1-5; D ambiguous. The CDR3 is 14 residues long. Trimming shortened V by 5 bases and J by 2 bases, and 10 bases separated the two germline ends. Germline V gene sequence: CDR1 MGHDK, CDR2 SYGVNS. The CDR3 DNA follows: TGTGCCAGCAGTTGGGGAGAGGGCAATCAGCCCCAGCATTTT. Translating it yields CASSWGEGNQPQHF.

The gene calls are TRBV7-6 and TRBJ2-3; no definite D call. Germline CDR1 is SGHVS and CDR2 is FNYEAQ. V was cut by 3 bases and J by 0 bases, with 7 bases left in between. The CDR3 sequence is 14 residues long. The CDR3 DNA follows: TGTGCCAGCAGCTTCGGGTCTAGCACAGATACGCAGTATTTT. Amino acid sequence: CASSFGSSTDTQYF. The whole variable domain, filled in from reference TRBV7-6 and TRBJ2-3, reads GAGVSQSPRYKVTKRGQDVALRCDPISGHVSLYWYRQALGQGPEFLTYFNYEAQQDKSGLPNDRFSAERPEGSISTLTIQRTEQRDSAMYRCASSFGSSTDTQYFGPGTRLTVL.

This clone was observed once. The genes are TRBV7-9 and TRBJ2-7; 7 nucleotides match TRBD2. The trim removed 8 bases at V and 4 bases at J, leaving 5 bases unmatched. This CDR3 comprises 12 residues. Germline CDR1 is SEHNR and CDR2 is FQNEAQ (reference sequence). CDR3 bases: TGTGCCAGCGGTGGGGGAGGGTACGAGCAGTACTTC. Translation gives CASGGGGYEQYF.

The chain carries TRBV25-1 and TRBJ1-1; no reliable D call. Trimming cost V 2 bases and J 4 bases, with 11 bases left between them. CDR3 size: 14 residues. Germline lookup yields CDR1 MGHDK and CDR2 SYGVNS. CDR3 DNA: TGTGCCAGCAGTGAAATAGGGTCGGCCACTGAAGCTTTCTTT. Residues: CASSEIGSATEAFF.

The rearrangement uses TRBV27 and TRBJ1-1; D remains unclear. Germline loops: CDR1 MNHEY, CDR2 SMNVEV (reference sequence). Trimming cost V 7 bases and J 0 bases, with 21 bases left between them. The CDR3 totals 17 residues. CDR3: CASTSLAPFGVNTEAFF. DNA of the CDR3: TGTGCCAGCACCTCTTTGGCCCCTTTCGGGGTGAACACTGAAGCTTTCTTT.

The V and J genes are TRBV4-1 and TRBJ1-1; D gene ambiguous. Germline lookup yields CDR1 MGHRA and CDR2 YSYEKL. The length of the CDR3 is 16 residues. Trimming removed 0 bases at V and 1 base at J, with 12 bases between. This CDR3 reads CASSQEIPGSNTEAFF. CDR3 nucleotide sequence: TGCGCCAGCAGCCAAGAAATCCCGGGATCGAACACTGAAGCTTTCTTT.

DNA of the CDR3: TGTGCCAGCAGCCCCGCAGAGACAGGGTGGGGCAATCAGCCCCAGCATTTT. Translating gives CASSPAETGWGNQPQHF. The J gene is TRBJ1-5, the V gene TRBV14, with 7 bases lining up with TRBD1. The V gene end was trimmed by 4 bases and the J gene end by 2 bases; junction bases not matched to a gene: 11. This CDR3 has 17 amino acids. Looked up from germline, CDR1 is SGHDN and CDR2 is FVKESK.

The V call is TRBV5-6, the J call TRBJ2-5, with D uncertain. The CDR3 totals 15 residues. Germline assignment: CDR1 SGHDT and CDR2 YYEEEE. Between the trimmed V and J ends, which lost 5 bases and 5 bases, there was a span of 19 bases. This CDR3 reads CASSQTVYTVETQYF. The CDR3, as DNA: TGTGCCAGCAGTCAAACGGTATATACAGTGGAGACCCAGTACTTC. The variable domain in full, completed from reference TRBV5-6 and TRBJ2-5, reads DAGVTQSPTHLIKTRGQQVTLRCSPKSGHDTVSWYQQALGQGPQFIFQYYEEEERQRGNFPDRFSGHQFPNYSSELNVNALLLGDSALYLCASSQTVYTVETQYFGPGTRLLVL.

To note about this clone: Other DNA sequences of this sample code for an identical CDR3. The chain joins TRBV5-6 to TRBJ2-7; weak D call: TRBD1 (5 bases). Germline values: CDR1 SGHDT, CDR2 YYEEEE. Trimming cost V 0 bases and J 6 bases, with 7 bases left between them. The CDR3 covers 12 residues. As DNA, the CDR3 is TGTGCCAGCAGCTTGGAGGGGTCCGAGCAGTACTTC. Protein: CASSLEGSEQYF.

The V and J genes are TRBV18 and TRBJ2-2, with a tentative D call TRBD2 (5 bases). Trimming cost V 0 bases and J 1 base, with 18 bases left between them. Germline V gene data show CDR1 as KGHSH and CDR2 as LQKENI. The CDR3 runs 19 residues. The CDR3 here is CASSPPLGGGLRNTGELFF. CDR3 bases: TGTGCCAGCTCACCACCGTTAGGCGGCGGACTTAGGAACACCGGGGAGCTGTTTTTT.

The rearrangement links TRBV6-6 to TRBJ1-4; the D gene is possibly TRBD1 (5 bases). Trimming shortened V by 8 bases and J by 6 bases, and 19 bases separated the two germline ends. Germline V gene sequence: CDR1 MNHNY, CDR2 SVGAGI (reference sequence). The CDR3 covers 15 residues. The CDR3 DNA is TGTGCCAGCGTACAAACCGGGACTGGCCATGAAAAACTGTTTTTT. Its protein product is CASVQTGTGHEKLFF.

There are a few counts of this clone. This CDR3 is also generated by other DNA sequences in the sample. The chain carries TRBV6-5 and TRBJ2-1; tentative D call: TRBD2 (6 bases). The CDR3 has 14 amino acids. Germline CDR1 MNHEY, CDR2 SVGAGI. Trimming left V 2 bases short and J 2 bases short, with 7 bases between. The CDR3 coding sequence is TGTGCCAGCAGTTACGGCGGGGCCTACAATGAGCAGTTCTTC. It yields the protein CASSYGGAYNEQFF.

The chain couples TRBV10-2 to TRBJ1-5; D not certain. Trimming removed 4 bases from V and 6 bases from J, with 13 bases in between. Germline lookup yields CDR1 WSHSY and CDR2 SAAADI. The CDR3 runs to 14 residues. Written as DNA, the CDR3 is TGCGCCAGCAGTGTTGGTACGGACTTTCAGCCCCAGCATTTT. The encoded protein is CASSVGTDFQPQHF.